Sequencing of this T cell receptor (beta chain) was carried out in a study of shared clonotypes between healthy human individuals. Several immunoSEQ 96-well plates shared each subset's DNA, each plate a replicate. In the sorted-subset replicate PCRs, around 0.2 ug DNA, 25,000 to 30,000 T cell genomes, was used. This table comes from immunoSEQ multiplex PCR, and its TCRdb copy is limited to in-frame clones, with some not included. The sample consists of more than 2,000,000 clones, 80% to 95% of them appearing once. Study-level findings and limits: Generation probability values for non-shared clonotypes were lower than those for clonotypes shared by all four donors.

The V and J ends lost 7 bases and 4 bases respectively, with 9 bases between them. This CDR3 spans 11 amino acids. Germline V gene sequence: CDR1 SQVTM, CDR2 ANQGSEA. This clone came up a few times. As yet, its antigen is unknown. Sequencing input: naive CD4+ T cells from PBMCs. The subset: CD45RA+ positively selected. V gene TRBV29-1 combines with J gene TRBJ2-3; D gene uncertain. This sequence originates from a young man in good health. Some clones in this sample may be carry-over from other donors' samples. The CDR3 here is CSGERSDTQYF. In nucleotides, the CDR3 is TGCAGCGGAGAACGCTCAGATACGCAGTATTTT.